This is a list of T cell receptor beta chains from one sample in a study of OX40 agonist ivuxolimab in advanced cancers. The assay was immunoSEQ multiplex PCR, and TCRdb's table has in-frame clones only and misses some. The profile shows under 80,000 clones, approximately 92% of them singletons. This material consisted of CD4+ or CD8+ T cells sorted from blood, taken in a trial of the OX40 agonist ivuxolimab. These receptors came from an adult with an advanced solid tumor such as melanoma, head and neck, liver or kidney cancer. Each CDR3 is given with its conserved first and last residue. D genes are given only for firm matches. Size is omitted from some rows. Given values are once, few, many or a class for expanded clones.

J,D,size,length,V,DNA,CDR3
TRBJ1-4,TRBD1,-,15,TRBV15,TGTGCCACCAGCAAGGGACAGGGGGCGAATGAAAAACTGTTTTTT,CATSKGQGANEKLFF
TRBJ2-4,-,-,16,TRBV5-8,TGTGCCAGCAGCACGGGACCCGACACAACATACAAGGCTCAGTACTTC,CASSTGPDTTYKAQYF
TRBJ1-2,-,-,14,TRBV14,TGTGCCAGCAGCGGCATGTTGGCCCTCGATGGCTACACCTTC,CASSGMLALDGYTF
TRBJ2-1,TRBD2,-,13,TRBV6-1,TGTGCCAGCAGGGTGGGGACTAGCTATGAGCAGTTCTTC,CASRVGTSYEQFF
TRBJ2-7,-,-,14,TRBV7-8,TGTGCCAGCAGCCTCGATTTAGGGCCCTACGAGCAGTACTTC,CASSLDLGPYEQYF
TRBJ2-5,-,once,17,TRBV4-3,TGCGCCAGCAGCCAAGACTGGGCCCCTAACAGGCAAGAGACCCAGTACTTC,CASSQDWAPNRQETQYF
TRBJ1-5,-,-,13,TRBV5-6,TGTGCCAGCAGCTTGTATCAGGTACAGCCCCAGCATTTT,CASSLYQVQPQHF
TRBJ1-2,-,-,17,TRBV6-1,TGTGCCAGCAGTGAAGGAGCTGTTCGGAACGTCGACTATGGCTACACCTTC,CASSEGAVRNVDYGYTF
TRBJ1-6,TRBD1,-,16,TRBV7-8,TGTGCCAGCAGCTTAAATCAGGACAGGGGAAATTCACCCCTCCACTTT,CASSLNQDRGNSPLHF
TRBJ2-3,TRBD1,-,16,TRBV28,TGTGCCAGCAGCCCCCCCACAGGGGGCCCCACAGATACGCAGTATTTT,CASSPPTGGPTDTQYF
TRBJ1-1,-,-,14,TRBV5-1,TGCGCCAGCAGCTTGGTTTTGGAGAACACTGAAGCTTTCTTT,CASSLVLENTEAFF
TRBJ2-2,-,once,15,TRBV7-2,TGTGCCAGCAGCATCCAGGGGCCCGGCACCGGGGAGCTGTTTTTT,CASSIQGPGTGELFF
TRBJ2-5,-,-,14,TRBV27,TGTGCCAGCAGTTTATCAGGGGGGTTAGAGACCCAGTACTTC,CASSLSGGLETQYF
TRBJ2-2,TRBD1,-,15,TRBV6-1,TGTGCCAGCAGCAGACAGGGAACGAACACCGGGGAGCTGTTTTTT,CASSRQGTNTGELFF
TRBJ1-1,-,-,11,TRBV2,TGTGCCAGCAGCGAGTACACTGAAGCTTTCTTT,CASSEYTEAFF
TRBJ1-5,-,-,16,TRBV19,TGTGCCAGTAGTGTACTTGGACAGACTAGCAATCAGCCCCAGCATTTT,CASSVLGQTSNQPQHF
TRBJ2-1,TRBD1,few,16,TRBV7-3,TGTGCCAGCAGCCCCGGAGCAGGGGGCTCCTACAATGAGCAGTTCTTC,CASSPGAGGSYNEQFF
TRBJ2-7,-,once,14,TRBV28,TGTGCCAGCAGTCAGGGGGGGGCGATCTACGAGCAGTACTTC,CASSQGGAIYEQYF
TRBJ2-3,-,-,15,TRBV7-2,TGTGCCAGCAGCCGTCGACGCCCAGGAGCAGATACGCAGTATTTT,CASSRRRPGADTQYF
TRBJ2-1,-,-,13,TRBV6-6,TGTGCCAGCAGGACAGGTCCTTACAATGAGCAGTTCTTC,CASRTGPYNEQFF
TRBJ2-7,-,-,15,TRBV30,TGTGCCTGGAGAGGTCCTGGGCAAGGCTCCTACGAGCAGTACTTC,CAWRGPGQGSYEQYF
TRBJ1-2,TRBD1,-,16,TRBV4-3,TGCGCCAGCAGCCCTCTCGGGACAGGGGGCAACTATGGCTACACCTTC,CASSPLGTGGNYGYTF
TRBJ2-2,-,-,14,TRBV30,TGTGCCTGGAGTGCGCCCAATGGGGCCGGGGAGCTGTTTTTT,CAWSAPNGAGELFF
TRBJ1-5,TRBD1,-,15,TRBV18,TGTGCCAGCTCACCCCGGGACAGGGAAGGTCAGCCCCAGCATTTT,CASSPRDREGQPQHF
TRBJ1-4,TRBD1,-,15,TRBV27,TGTGCCAGCTCCTTCAGGGGGGGGCTCTTTGAAAAACTGTTTTTT,CASSFRGGLFEKLFF
TRBJ2-7,-,once,13,TRBV18,TGTGCCAGCTCACGGGAGAACGGCCACGAGCAGTACTTC,CASSRENGHEQYF
TRBJ2-5,TRBD1,-,19,TRBV18,TGTGCCAGCTCAAAGACAGGGGGCGTCCAGGATTGGTACCAAGAGACCCAGTACTTC,CASSKTGGVQDWYQETQYF
TRBJ2-7,-,-,13,TRBV19,TGTGCCAGTAGTCCAGCTAGCAGCTACGAGCAGTACTTC,CASSPASSYEQYF
TRBJ1-2,TRBD1,-,16,TRBV7-8,TGTGCCAGCAGCCTACTAGGGACAGGTTACTACTCGGGCTACACCTTC,CASSLLGTGYYSGYTF
TRBJ2-7,-,-,15,TRBV4-3,TGCGCCAGCAGCCAAACCGGGACTGACGCCTACGAGCAGTACTTC,CASSQTGTDAYEQYF
TRBJ2-3,-,-,11,TRBV27,TGTGCCAGTTCTACGGCAGATACGCAGTATTTT,CASSTADTQYF
TRBJ2-1,TRBD2,-,20,TRBV30,TGTGCCTGGAGTCATAAAATTGGAGCGGGGGGGACGAACGTTTACAATGAGCAGTTCTTC,CAWSHKIGAGGTNVYNEQFF
TRBJ2-7,-,-,13,TRBV18,TGTGCCAGCTCACCACCCAGCTTCATTAGTTGGGACTTC,CASSPPSFISWDF
TRBJ2-3,TRBD1,-,13,TRBV30,TGTGCCTGGAGGGGACAGGGGGGGGGTACGCAGTATTTT,CAWRGQGGGTQYF
TRBJ1-5,-,-,14,TRBV6-4,TGTGCCAGCAGTTACACCGACGGCAATCAGCCCCAGCATTTT,CASSYTDGNQPQHF
TRBJ1-5,-,few,13,TRBV28,TGTGCCAGCAGGCCTGATAGCAATCAGCCCCAGCATTTT,CASRPDSNQPQHF
TRBJ1-1,TRBD1,-,16,TRBV27,TGTGCCAGCAGTTTATACCCCGGGACAGGGGACCATGAAGCTTTCTTT,CASSLYPGTGDHEAFF
TRBJ1-1,-,-,14,TRBV11-3,TGTGCCAGCAGCTTAGAAGGGGGGGACACTGAAGCTTTCTTT,CASSLEGGDTEAFF
TRBJ2-3,TRBD2,-,19,TRBV7-9,TGTGCCAGCAGCTTAGGAGTAGCGGGGGGGCCTAGAGTACCTTATACGCAGTATTTT,CASSLGVAGGPRVPYTQYF
TRBJ2-7,-,once,14,TRBV27,TGTGCCAGCAGTGGACAGGAAGCGGGCTACGAGCAGTACTTC,CASSGQEAGYEQYF
TRBJ2-2,TRBD2,-,22,TRBV19,TGTGCCAGTAGTCCCCCCTCCCCGGGACTAGCGGGAGGGCCTCTATTCCCCGGGGAGCTGTTTTTT,CASSPPSPGLAGGPLFPGELFF
TRBJ2-2,TRBD1,-,16,TRBV9,TGTGCCAGCAGCGTAACAGGGGGCGCGAACACCGGGGAGCTGTTTTTT,CASSVTGGANTGELFF
TRBJ2-4,TRBD1,-,17,TRBV7-2,TGTGCCAGCAGCGTCACAGGGGGCGGGCGGGCCAAAAACATTCAGTACTTC,CASSVTGGGRAKNIQYF
TRBJ1-4,-,-,15,TRBV9,TGTGCCAGCAGCGTGACGGGGGTTACTAATGAAAAACTGTTTTTT,CASSVTGVTNEKLFF
TRBJ1-6,TRBD1,-,14,TRBV11-2,TGTGCCAGCAGCCCTACAGGGGGGAATTCACCCCTCCACTTT,CASSPTGGNSPLHF
TRBJ2-7,-,-,14,TRBV7-2,TGTGCCAGCACTCTTAGCGGACCCCTCGGCGAGCAGTACTTC,CASTLSGPLGEQYF
TRBJ2-1,TRBD1,-,13,TRBV6-1,TGTGCCAGTCACAGGGGCCCCTACAATGAGCAGTTCTTC,CASHRGPYNEQFF
TRBJ1-2,-,-,13,TRBV5-6,TGTGCCAGCAGCCCAGACAGTAACTATGGCTACACCTTC,CASSPDSNYGYTF
TRBJ2-3,TRBD2,-,15,TRBV6-5,TGTGCCAGCGGGCAGCGGGGGGGCCTGACAGATACGCAGTATTTT,CASGQRGGLTDTQYF
TRBJ2-7,-,-,16,TRBV7-9,TGTGCCAGCAGCTTAGGATCAAGCGGCAGCTCCTACGAGCAGTACTTC,CASSLGSSGSSYEQYF
TRBJ2-7,-,-,13,TRBV15,TGTGCCACCAGCAGAGAAGTGGCCTACGAGCAGTACTTC,CATSREVAYEQYF